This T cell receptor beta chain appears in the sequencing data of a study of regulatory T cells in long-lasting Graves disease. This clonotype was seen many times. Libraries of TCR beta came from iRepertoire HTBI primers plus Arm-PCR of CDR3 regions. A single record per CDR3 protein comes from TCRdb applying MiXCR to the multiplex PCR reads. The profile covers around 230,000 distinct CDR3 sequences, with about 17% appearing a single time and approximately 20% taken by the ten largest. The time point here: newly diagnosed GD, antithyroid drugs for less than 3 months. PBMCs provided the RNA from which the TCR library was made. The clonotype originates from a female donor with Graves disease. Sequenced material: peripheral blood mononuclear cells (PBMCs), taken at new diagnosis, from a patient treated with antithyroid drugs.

CDR3 nucleotides: TGCAGTGCTAGCCGTGACAGGCGCGACGAGCAGTACTTC. It encodes CSASRDRRDEQYF. The J gene is TRBJ2-7, the V gene TRBV20-1; tentatively, D is TRBD1 (6 bases). Germline CDR1 reads DFQATT; CDR2 reads SNEGSKA (reference sequence). V shed 3 bases and J shed 5 bases, with 14 bases lying between them. The CDR3 is made up of 13 amino acids.